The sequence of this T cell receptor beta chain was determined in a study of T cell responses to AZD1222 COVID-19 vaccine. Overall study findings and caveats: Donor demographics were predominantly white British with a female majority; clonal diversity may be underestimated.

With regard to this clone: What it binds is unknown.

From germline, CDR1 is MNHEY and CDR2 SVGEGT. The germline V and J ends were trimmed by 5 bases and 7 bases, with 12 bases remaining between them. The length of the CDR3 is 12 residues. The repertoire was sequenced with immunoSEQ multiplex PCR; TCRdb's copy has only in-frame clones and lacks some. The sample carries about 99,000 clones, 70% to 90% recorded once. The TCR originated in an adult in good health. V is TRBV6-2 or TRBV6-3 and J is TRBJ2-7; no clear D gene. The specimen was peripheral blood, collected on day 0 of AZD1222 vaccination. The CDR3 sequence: CASSPAYLEQYF. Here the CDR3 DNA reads TGTGCCAGCAGTCCAGCTTACCTGGAGCAGTACTTC.